Listed here are 13 T cell receptor beta chains from one sample, sequenced in a study of blood T cell repertoires in COVID-19. Repertoires were generated with immunoSEQ multiplex PCR, while TCRdb's copy carries only in-frame clones and drops some. Of more than 150,000 clones in the sample, 90% were seen once. Sequencing used peripheral blood. These TCRs come from a man over 45 with acute or convalescent COVID-19.

The chain couples TRBV30 to TRBJ1-5; 8 bases are shared with TRBD1. This CDR3 is built from 15 residues. Germline assignment: CDR1 GTSNPN and CDR2 SVGIG (reference sequence). After removal of 1 base from V and 7 bases from J, the junction contained 9 bases not matched to a gene. For the CDR3, the DNA is TGTGCCTGGAGTGCAGGGACAGGATCTGGGCAGCCCCAGCATTTT. As protein: CAWSAGTGSGQPQHF.

The V and J genes are TRBV10-3 and TRBJ2-5; D is undetermined. The CDR3 contains 13 residues. CDR1 and CDR2 from the germline V gene are ENHRY and SYGVKD. Between the trimmed V and J ends, which lost 3 bases and 2 bases, there was a span of 7 bases. The CDR3: CAISDAQQETQYF. The CDR3 DNA follows: TGTGCCATCAGTGACGCACAGCAAGAGACCCAGTACTTC.

This clone showed up just a few times. This rearrangement joins TRBV6-5 to TRBJ1-1; D uncertain. With 8 bases removed from V and 1 base from J, the gap between germline ends came to 14 bases. Germline CDR1 MNHEY, CDR2 SVGAGI. The CDR3 runs 14 residues. The CDR3 region has the DNA TGTGCCAGCCTACGTCTACTTGGGAACACTGAAGCTTTCTTT. Residues: CASLRLLGNTEAFF.

V and J are TRBV10-3 and TRBJ2-2, with D unclear. Deletions cut 6 bases from V and 5 bases from J, with 7 bases between. The CDR3 spans 12 residues. Germline lookup yields CDR1 ENHRY and CDR2 SYGVKD. CDR3 sequence: CAISRGTGELFF. The CDR3 DNA sequence: TGTGCCATCAGCCGAGGAACCGGGGAGCTGTTTTTT.

The chain combines TRBV5-1 with TRBJ2-7; a possible D gene is TRBD1 (6 bases). V lost 4 bases to trimming and J lost 0 bases, with 20 bases between them. There are 17 residues in the CDR3. Germline V gives CDR1 SGHRS, CDR2 YFSETQ. CDR3 bases: TGCGCCAGCAGCATCTCACCGCAGGGGAGTTCCTCCTACGAGCAGTACTTC. Encoded protein: CASSISPQGSSSYEQYF.

V is TRBV4-2 and J is TRBJ1-1, with D hard to call. The CDR3 has 16 residues. Germline V lookup: CDR1 LGHNA, CDR2 YNFKEQ. Deletions cut 1 base from V and 4 bases from J, with 16 bases between. The CDR3 nucleotides are TGTGCCAGCAGCCAAGGATCCGGGATGGTGATCACTGAAGCTTTCTTT. It specifies CASSQGSGMVITEAFF.

This chain links TRBV11-2 with TRBJ2-2; D is ambiguous. Germline CDR1 SGHAT, CDR2 FQNNGV. V lost 5 bases to trimming and J lost 0 bases, with 13 bases between them. The length of the CDR3 is 16 residues. The CDR3 sequence is CASSRIKTANTGELFF. The DNA for the CDR3 is TGTGCCAGCAGCCGTATTAAGACTGCGAACACCGGGGAGCTGTTTTTT.

This chain links TRBV5-1 with TRBJ1-3; 7 bases line up with TRBD1. V trimming: 4 bases; J trimming: 4 bases; junction bases outside the gene matches: 11. This CDR3 region has 16 residues. CDR1 and CDR2 from the germline V gene are SGHRS and YFSETQ. The CDR3 sequence: CASSRGTDSSGNTIYF. CDR3 nucleotide sequence: TGCGCCAGCAGCCGCGGGACAGATTCCTCGGGAAACACCATATATTTT.

The CDR3 here is CASGLGVSPTELFF. In nucleotides, the CDR3 is TGTGCTAGTGGTTTAGGGGTATCACCCACGGAGCTGTTTTTT. The chain couples TRBV12-5 to TRBJ2-2, with D maybe TRBD1 (5 bases). Trimming took 3 bases from V and 10 from J, leaving 15 bases between them. Germline-derived CDR1 and CDR2 are LGHNT and FRNRAP. The CDR3 loop spans 14 amino acids.

This chain uses TRBV25-1 with TRBJ1-6; D might be TRBD1 (5 bases). The germline V gene has CDR1 MGHDK and CDR2 SYGVNS. V dropped 6 bases and J dropped 10 bases, with 16 bases sitting between them. The CDR3 consists of 14 residues. The CDR3 DNA follows: TGTGCCAGCAGCGGGGGGGGTCCGGGGTCACCCCTCCACTTT. Its protein is CASSGGGPGSPLHF.

The chain carries TRBV4-2 and TRBJ2-2; the match to TRBD2 covers 10 bases. Germline assignment: CDR1 LGHNA and CDR2 YNFKEQ. The CDR3 runs 15 residues. V shed 2 bases, J shed 3 bases, and the junction held 0 bases outside the gene matches. Written as DNA, the CDR3 is TGTGCCAGCAGCCAACTAGCGGGGGACACCGGGGAGCTGTTTTTT. This codes for CASSQLAGDTGELFF.

The chain combines TRBV4-2 with TRBJ2-5, with 7 bases lining up with TRBD2. The CDR3 is 17 residues long. Germline V gene lookup returns CDR1 LGHNA and CDR2 YNFKEQ. With V trimmed by 0 bases and J by 4 bases, 11 bases remained unmatched. The DNA for the CDR3 is TGTGCCAGCAGCCAAGACTGGCTAGCGGCCGTCAGAGAGACCCAGTACTTC. This gives the protein CASSQDWLAAVRETQYF.

This sequence joins TRBV12-3 or TRBV12-4 and TRBJ1-2, with 7 bases identical to TRBD1. V was clipped by 6 bases and J by 8 bases; unmatched bases: 6. This CDR3 has 12 residues. The CDR3 DNA sequence: TGTGCCAGCAGCGACAGGGATCGAGGCTACACCTTC. Protein: CASSDRDRGYTF.